A selection of T cell receptor beta chains follows, all from one sample in a study of identical twins. TCRdb used MiXCR to reprocess the 5' RACE reads, holding one entry per CDR3 protein. The sample holds hundreds of thousands of distinct CDR3 sequences; less than 25% are singletons and the top ten take about 4.3%. These data are also associated with another study on T cells expressing NK-cell markers.

Specimen: PBMCs. The receptor set was obtained from a woman younger than 35 in good health. The CDR3 runs from the conserved cysteine through the conserved F or W. D genes are given only for firm matches. Clone size appears in some rows only: once, few, many, or a class for an expanded clone.

j_call v_call d_call clone_size cdr3_aa cdr3_nt
TRBJ1-4 TRBV3-1 NA few CASSQSGEKLFF TGTGCCAGCAGCCAATCTGGGGAAAAACTGTTTTTT
TRBJ2-1 TRBV12-3/TRBV12-4 TRBD2 NA CASSFSGRASGEQFF TGTGCCAGCAGTTTTAGCGGGAGGGCCTCCGGTGAGCAGTTCTTC
TRBJ2-1 TRBV7-9 TRBD1 NA CASSTARGHEQFF TGTGCCAGCAGCACCGCAAGGGGGCATGAGCAGTTCTTC
TRBJ2-1 TRBV20-1 NA few CSARPPDSIYNEQFF TGCAGTGCTAGGCCACCGGACTCTATTTACAATGAGCAGTTCTTC
TRBJ1-2 TRBV5-1 NA NA CASTETGPYTF TGCGCCAGCACCGAGACGGGTCCCTACACCTTC
TRBJ1-2 TRBV3-1 NA NA CASSQGTGYYGYTF TGTGCCAGCAGCCAAGGAACAGGGTACTATGGCTACACCTTC
TRBJ2-1 TRBV6-5 NA many CASSYSSDYNEQFF TGTGCCAGCAGTTACTCGAGTGACTACAATGAGCAGTTCTTC
TRBJ2-3 TRBV12-3/TRBV12-4 NA NA CASSPGTVSTDTQYF TGTGCCAGCAGTCCGGGGACGGTTAGCACAGATACGCAGTATTTT
TRBJ2-7 TRBV9 NA few CASSSWDSAHEQYF TGTGCCAGCAGCTCATGGGACTCCGCTCACGAGCAGTACTTC
TRBJ2-7 TRBV3-1 TRBD2 NA CASSQQRGASTTYEQYF TGTGCCAGCAGCCAGCAGCGGGGGGCCTCTACGACCTACGAGCAGTACTTC
TRBJ1-1 TRBV6-1 TRBD1 few CASRETGRNTEAFF TGTGCCAGCAGGGAGACAGGGCGGAACACTGAAGCTTTCTTT
TRBJ2-3 TRBV4-3 NA NA CASSHGARDTQYF TGCGCCAGCAGCCACGGTGCTAGAGATACGCAGTATTTT
TRBJ2-7 TRBV5-4 NA many CASSRRGSPYEQYF TGTGCCAGCAGTCGACGGGGCAGCCCCTACGAGCAGTACTTC
TRBJ2-3 TRBV7-6 NA NA CASSLGWDPAVYTQYF TGTGCCAGCAGCTTAGGGTGGGACCCGGCCGTATATACGCAGTATTTT
TRBJ1-3 TRBV7-2 TRBD1 NA CASSSDRVGNTIYF TGTGCCAGCAGCTCGGACAGGGTTGGAAACACCATATATTTT
TRBJ2-5 TRBV7-2 TRBD2 NA CASSLLAGVMGETQYF TGTGCCAGCAGCTTACTAGCGGGGGTGATGGGGGAGACCCAGTACTTC
TRBJ2-1 TRBV11-2 NA few CASSSWTPLSYNEQFF TGTGCCAGCAGCTCCTGGACGCCACTCTCCTACAATGAGCAGTTCTTC
TRBJ1-1 TRBV5-1 TRBD1 NA CASRNRGINTEAFF TGCGCCAGCAGAAACAGGGGCATTAACACTGAAGCTTTCTTT
TRBJ2-3 TRBV5-5 NA few CASTYPALPDTQYF TGTGCCAGCACCTATCCGGCCCTACCAGATACGCAGTATTTT
TRBJ2-3 TRBV6-5 NA few CASSYSVGVTTDTQYF TGTGCCAGCAGTTACTCTGTGGGAGTTACCACAGATACGCAGTATTTT
TRBJ1-2 TRBV5-1 TRBD1 once CASSLDGTDGYTF TGCGCCAGCAGCTTGGATGGGACAGATGGCTACACCTTC
TRBJ1-1 TRBV7-9 NA NA CASSLDSGSTEAFF TGTGCCAGCAGCTTAGATTCAGGATCCACTGAAGCTTTCTTT
TRBJ2-7 TRBV5-1 NA few CASSWADRNEQYF TGCGCCAGCAGCTGGGCGGACCGTAACGAGCAGTACTTC
TRBJ2-3 TRBV7-6 TRBD1 NA CASSFQGEDTQYF TGTGCCAGCAGCTTCCAGGGGGAGGATACGCAGTATTTT
TRBJ2-7 TRBV7-3 NA NA CASSLNLAGASYEQYF TGTGCCAGCAGCTTAAACCTTGCGGGGGCCTCCTACGAGCAGTACTTC
TRBJ2-1 TRBV6-1 NA NA CASSDEVWYNEQFF TGTGCCAGCAGTGACGAGGTGTGGTACAATGAGCAGTTCTTC
TRBJ2-2 TRBV6-1 NA NA CASGGQNTGELFF TGTGCCAGCGGGGGCCAGAACACCGGGGAGCTGTTTTTT
TRBJ2-5 TRBV29-1 TRBD2 NA CSAPGLAGVGGETQYF TGCAGCGCTCCGGGACTAGCGGGAGTAGGTGGGGAGACCCAGTACTTC
TRBJ2-7 TRBV6-5 NA NA CASSYALGTYKQYF TGTGCCAGCAGTTACGCCCTCGGGACATATAAGCAGTACTTC
TRBJ2-3 TRBV12-3/TRBV12-4 TRBD2 few CASRIGLAATDTQYF TGTGCCAGTAGGATCGGGCTAGCGGCGACAGATACGCAGTATTTT
TRBJ1-6 TRBV5-1 TRBD1 NA CASSLEGGDSPLHF TGCGCCAGCAGCTTGGAAGGGGGCGATTCACCCCTCCACTTT
TRBJ2-7 TRBV6-2/TRBV6-3 NA NA CASISGGLPYEQYF TGTGCCAGCATTTCCGGCGGACTCCCCTACGAGCAGTACTTC
TRBJ1-1 TRBV12-3/TRBV12-4 TRBD1 few CASSPTARRTGENTEAFF TGTGCCAGCAGTCCGACAGCTAGGCGGACAGGGGAGAACACTGAAGCTTTCTTT
TRBJ2-4 TRBV7-3 TRBD2 NA CASSRDYRGWPNIQYF TGTGCCAGCAGCCGGGACTATCGTGGTTGGCCGAACATTCAGTACTTC
TRBJ1-2 TRBV3-1 NA NA CATYHRGGYTF TGTGCCACTTACCACCGGGGAGGCTACACCTTC
TRBJ2-3 TRBV20-1 TRBD2 few CSASVAGGTDTQYF TGCAGTGCTAGTGTAGCGGGGGGCACAGATACGCAGTATTTT
TRBJ1-1 TRBV12-3/TRBV12-4 TRBD1 few CASRHGQGRNTEAFF TGTGCCAGCAGACACGGACAGGGTAGGAACACTGAAGCTTTCTTT
TRBJ1-1 TRBV6-5 NA many CASSYRWDTEAFF TGTGCCAGCAGTTATAGGTGGGACACTGAAGCTTTCTTT
TRBJ2-7 TRBV5-6 NA NA CASSYQRYEQYF TGTGCCAGCAGCTACCAGCGGTACGAGCAGTACTTC
TRBJ2-1 TRBV7-9 NA NA CASSLEAVNEQFF TGTGCCAGCAGCTTAGAGGCGGTCAATGAGCAGTTCTTC
TRBJ2-7 TRBV12-3/TRBV12-4 NA NA CASGLSGTIYEQYF TGTGCCAGCGGCCTTTCGGGAACAATCTACGAGCAGTACTTC
TRBJ2-6 TRBV5-1 NA few CASSLLSGWTAGANVLTF TGCGCCAGCAGCTTGCTATCTGGTTGGACAGCTGGGGCCAACGTCCTGACTTTC
TRBJ2-7 TRBV12-3/TRBV12-4 TRBD2 few CASSLGAGGVYEQYF TGTGCCAGCAGTTTAGGGGCGGGAGGCGTCTACGAGCAGTACTTC
TRBJ2-1 TRBV7-6 NA many CASSHDGRALSYNEQFF TGTGCCAGCAGCCACGATGGGCGGGCCCTCTCCTACAATGAGCAGTTCTTC
TRBJ2-2 TRBV29-1 NA NA CSVERGSGTGELFF TGCAGCGTTGAGAGGGGCTCCGGCACCGGGGAGCTGTTTTTT
TRBJ2-1 TRBV20-1 NA few CSAVVGGSYNEQFF TGCAGTGCTGTCGTGGGGGGCTCCTACAATGAGCAGTTCTTC
TRBJ2-7 TRBV20-1 TRBD2 few CSASRGLATYEQYF TGCAGTGCTAGTCGAGGACTAGCGACCTACGAGCAGTACTTC
TRBJ1-2 TRBV27 NA NA CASSLRGSNYGYTF TGTGCCAGCAGTCTAAGGGGATCCAACTATGGCTACACCTTC
TRBJ2-3 TRBV5-1 NA NA CASSLYGASTDTQYF TGCGCCAGCAGCTTGTATGGGGCTAGCACAGATACGCAGTATTTT
TRBJ1-2 TRBV25-1 NA NA CASSETRETGGYGYTF TGTGCCAGCAGTGAAACCAGAGAGACAGGAGGTTATGGCTACACCTTC
TRBJ1-1 TRBV10-3 NA NA CATTGREQGEAFF TGTGCCACAACCGGACGGGAACAAGGTGAAGCTTTCTTT
TRBJ2-7 TRBV9 NA few CASSVGTTYEQYF TGTGCCAGCAGCGTAGGGACCACCTACGAGCAGTACTTC